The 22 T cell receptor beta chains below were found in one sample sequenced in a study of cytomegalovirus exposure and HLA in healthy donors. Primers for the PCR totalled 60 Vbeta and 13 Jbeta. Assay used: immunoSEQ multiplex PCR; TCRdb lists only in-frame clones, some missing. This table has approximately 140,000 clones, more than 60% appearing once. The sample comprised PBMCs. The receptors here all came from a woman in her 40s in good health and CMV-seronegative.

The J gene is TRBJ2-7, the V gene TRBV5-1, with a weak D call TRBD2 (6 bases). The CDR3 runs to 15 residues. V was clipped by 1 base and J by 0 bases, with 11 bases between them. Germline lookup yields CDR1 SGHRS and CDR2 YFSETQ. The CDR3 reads CASSLRGVSSYEQYF. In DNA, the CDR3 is TGCGCCAGCAGCTTGCGCGGGGTAAGCTCCTACGAGCAGTACTTC.

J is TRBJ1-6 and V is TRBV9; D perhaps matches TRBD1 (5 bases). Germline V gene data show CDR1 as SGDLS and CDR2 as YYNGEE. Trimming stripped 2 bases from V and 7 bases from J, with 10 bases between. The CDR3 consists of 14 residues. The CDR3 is CASSVMTANSPLHF. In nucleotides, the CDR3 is TGTGCCAGCAGCGTTATGACAGCCAATTCACCCCTCCACTTT.

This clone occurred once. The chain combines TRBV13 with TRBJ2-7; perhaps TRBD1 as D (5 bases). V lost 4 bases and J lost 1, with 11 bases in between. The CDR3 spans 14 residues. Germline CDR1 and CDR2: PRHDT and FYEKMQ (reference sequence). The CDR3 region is CASSSRVKSYEQYF. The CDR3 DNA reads TGTGCCAGCAGCTCCAGGGTTAAGTCCTACGAGCAGTACTTC.

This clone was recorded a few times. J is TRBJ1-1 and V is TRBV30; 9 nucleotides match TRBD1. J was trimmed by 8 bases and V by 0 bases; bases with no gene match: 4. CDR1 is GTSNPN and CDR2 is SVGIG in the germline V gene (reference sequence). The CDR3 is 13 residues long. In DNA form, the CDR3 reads TGTGCCTGGAGTGTAGGAGGGACAGGGGAAGCTTTCTTT. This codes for CAWSVGGTGEAFF.

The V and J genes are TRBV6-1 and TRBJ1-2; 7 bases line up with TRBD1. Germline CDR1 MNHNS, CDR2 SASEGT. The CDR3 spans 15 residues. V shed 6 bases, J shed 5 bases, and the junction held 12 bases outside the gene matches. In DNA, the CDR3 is TGTGCCAGCAGCGGTCCCACCGGGACAGCGTATGGCTACACCTTC. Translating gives CASSGPTGTAYGYTF.

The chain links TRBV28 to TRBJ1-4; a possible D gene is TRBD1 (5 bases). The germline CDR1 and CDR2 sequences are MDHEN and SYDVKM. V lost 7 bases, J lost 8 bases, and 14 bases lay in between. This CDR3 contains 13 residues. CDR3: CASIQGGSEKLFF. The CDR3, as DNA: TGTGCCAGCATTCAGGGCGGGAGCGAAAAACTGTTTTTT. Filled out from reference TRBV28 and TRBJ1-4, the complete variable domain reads DVKVTQSSRYLVKRTGEKVFLECVQDMDHENMFWYRQDPGLGLRLIYFSYDVKMKEKGDIPEGYSVSREKKERFSLILESASTNQTSMYLCASIQGGSEKLFFGSGTQLSVL.

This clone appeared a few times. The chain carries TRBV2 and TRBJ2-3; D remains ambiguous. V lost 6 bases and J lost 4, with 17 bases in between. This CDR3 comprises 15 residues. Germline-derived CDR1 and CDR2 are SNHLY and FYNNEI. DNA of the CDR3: TGTGCCAGCAGCTTTCTTCCCCTCGGAGCAGATACGCAGTATTTT. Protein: CASSFLPLGADTQYF.

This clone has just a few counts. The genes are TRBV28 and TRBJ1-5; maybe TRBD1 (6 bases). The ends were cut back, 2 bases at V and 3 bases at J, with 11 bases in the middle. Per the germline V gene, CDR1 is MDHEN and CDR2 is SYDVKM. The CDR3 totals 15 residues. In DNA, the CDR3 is TGTGCCAGCAGTTTAGTCAGGGGCATCAATCAGCCCCAGCATTTT. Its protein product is CASSLVRGINQPQHF.

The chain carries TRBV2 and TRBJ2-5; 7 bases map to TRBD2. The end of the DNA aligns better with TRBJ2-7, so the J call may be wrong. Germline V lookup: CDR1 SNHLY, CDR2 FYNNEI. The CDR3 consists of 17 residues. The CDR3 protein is CASSEAEQGLVSYEQYF. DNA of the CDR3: TGTGCCAGCAGTGAAGCCGAACAAGGACTAGTTTCCTACGAGCAGTACTTC.

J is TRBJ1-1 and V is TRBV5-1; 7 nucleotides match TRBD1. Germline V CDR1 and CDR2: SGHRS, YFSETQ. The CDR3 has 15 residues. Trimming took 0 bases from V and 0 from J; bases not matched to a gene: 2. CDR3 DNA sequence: TGCGCCAGCAGCTTGGGACAGGGTATGAACACTGAAGCTTTCTTT. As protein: CASSLGQGMNTEAFF.

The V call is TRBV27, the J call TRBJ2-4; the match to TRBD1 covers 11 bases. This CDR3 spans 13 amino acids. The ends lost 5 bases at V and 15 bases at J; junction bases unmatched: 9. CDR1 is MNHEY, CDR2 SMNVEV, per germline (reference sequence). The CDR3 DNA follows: TGTGCCAGCAGTCTAACATCCGGGACAGGGGGGTACTTC. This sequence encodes CASSLTSGTGGYF.

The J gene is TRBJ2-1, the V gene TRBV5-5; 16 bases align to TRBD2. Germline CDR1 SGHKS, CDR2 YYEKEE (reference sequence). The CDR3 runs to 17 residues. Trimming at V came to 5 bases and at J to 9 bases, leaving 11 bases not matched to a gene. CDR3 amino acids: CASSSAGTSGGAAEQFF. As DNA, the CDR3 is TGTGCCAGCAGTTCTGCTGGGACTAGCGGGGGGGCAGCTGAGCAGTTCTTC.

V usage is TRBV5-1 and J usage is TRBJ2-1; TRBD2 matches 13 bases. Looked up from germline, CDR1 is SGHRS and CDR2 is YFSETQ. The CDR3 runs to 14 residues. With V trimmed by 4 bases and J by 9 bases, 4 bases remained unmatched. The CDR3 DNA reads TGCGCCAGCAGCGGCGGACTAGCGGGAGTTGAGCAGTTCTTC. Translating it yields CASSGGLAGVEQFF.

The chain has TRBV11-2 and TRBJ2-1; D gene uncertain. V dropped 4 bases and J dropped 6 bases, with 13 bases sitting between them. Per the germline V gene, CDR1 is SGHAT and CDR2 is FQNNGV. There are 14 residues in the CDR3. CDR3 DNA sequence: TGTGCCAGCAGCTCGCATCTCGGTTTCAATGAGCAGTTCTTC. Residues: CASSSHLGFNEQFF.

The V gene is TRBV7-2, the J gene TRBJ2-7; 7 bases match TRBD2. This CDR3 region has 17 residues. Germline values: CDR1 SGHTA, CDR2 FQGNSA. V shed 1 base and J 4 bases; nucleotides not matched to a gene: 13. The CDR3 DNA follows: TGTGCCAGCAGCTTAGGGGGATTTCTGAGCGGGGCATACGAGCAGTACTTC. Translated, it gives CASSLGGFLSGAYEQYF.

CDR3 region: CASSHRDRDSEQYF. CDR3 coding DNA: TGTGCCAGCAGCCATCGGGACAGGGATAGCGAGCAGTACTTC. The chain uses TRBV7-2 and TRBJ2-7, with TRBD1 identical over 9 bases. Trimming cost V 5 bases and J 6 bases; bases outside gene matches: 8. Germline-derived CDR1 and CDR2 are SGHTA and FQGNSA. This CDR3 is 14 amino acids long.

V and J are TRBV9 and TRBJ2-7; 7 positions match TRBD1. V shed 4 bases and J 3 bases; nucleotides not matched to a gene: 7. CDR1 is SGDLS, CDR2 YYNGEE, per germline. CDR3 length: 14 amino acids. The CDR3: CASSFGQVDYEQYF. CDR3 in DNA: TGTGCCAGCAGCTTCGGACAGGTAGACTACGAGCAGTACTTC.

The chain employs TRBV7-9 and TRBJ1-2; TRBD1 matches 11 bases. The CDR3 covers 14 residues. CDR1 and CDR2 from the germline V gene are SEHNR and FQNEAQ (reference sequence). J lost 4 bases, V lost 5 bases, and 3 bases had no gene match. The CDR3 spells CASSRGTGGYGYTF. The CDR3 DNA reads TGTGCCAGCAGCCGGGGGACAGGGGGCTATGGCTACACCTTC.

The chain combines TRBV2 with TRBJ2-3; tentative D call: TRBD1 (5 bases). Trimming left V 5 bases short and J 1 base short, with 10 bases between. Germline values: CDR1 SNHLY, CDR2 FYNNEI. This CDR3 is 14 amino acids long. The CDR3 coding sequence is TGTGCCAGCAGTAACAGGCAGCGCACAGATACGCAGTATTTT. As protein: CASSNRQRTDTQYF. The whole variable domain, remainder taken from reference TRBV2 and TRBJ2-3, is EPEVTQTPSHQVTQMGQEVILRCVPISNHLYFYWYRQILGQKVEFLVSFYNNEISEKSEIFDDQFSVERPDGSNFTLKIRSTKLEDSAMYFCASSNRQRTDTQYFGPGTRLTVL.

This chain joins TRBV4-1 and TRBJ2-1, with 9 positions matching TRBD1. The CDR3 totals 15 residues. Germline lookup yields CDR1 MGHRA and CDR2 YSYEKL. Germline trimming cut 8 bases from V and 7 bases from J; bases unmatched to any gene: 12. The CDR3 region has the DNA TGCGCCAGCGGGGTGGTGGGACAGGGAGGAAATGAGCAGTTCTTC. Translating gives CASGVVGQGGNEQFF.

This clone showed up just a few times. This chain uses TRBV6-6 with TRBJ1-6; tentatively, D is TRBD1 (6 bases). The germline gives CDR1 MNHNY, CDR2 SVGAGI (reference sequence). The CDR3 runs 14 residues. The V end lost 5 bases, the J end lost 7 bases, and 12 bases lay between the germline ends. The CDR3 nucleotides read TGTGCCAGCAGTCGCGGACAGAAGAATTCACCCCTCCACTTT. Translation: CASSRGQKNSPLHF.

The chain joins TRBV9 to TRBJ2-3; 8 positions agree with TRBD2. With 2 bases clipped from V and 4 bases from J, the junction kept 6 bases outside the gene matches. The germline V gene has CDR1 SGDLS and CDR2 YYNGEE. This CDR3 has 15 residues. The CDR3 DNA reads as TGTGCCAGCAGCGTGGCAGCGGGGGAGTCAGATACGCAGTATTTT. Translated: CASSVAAGESDTQYF.